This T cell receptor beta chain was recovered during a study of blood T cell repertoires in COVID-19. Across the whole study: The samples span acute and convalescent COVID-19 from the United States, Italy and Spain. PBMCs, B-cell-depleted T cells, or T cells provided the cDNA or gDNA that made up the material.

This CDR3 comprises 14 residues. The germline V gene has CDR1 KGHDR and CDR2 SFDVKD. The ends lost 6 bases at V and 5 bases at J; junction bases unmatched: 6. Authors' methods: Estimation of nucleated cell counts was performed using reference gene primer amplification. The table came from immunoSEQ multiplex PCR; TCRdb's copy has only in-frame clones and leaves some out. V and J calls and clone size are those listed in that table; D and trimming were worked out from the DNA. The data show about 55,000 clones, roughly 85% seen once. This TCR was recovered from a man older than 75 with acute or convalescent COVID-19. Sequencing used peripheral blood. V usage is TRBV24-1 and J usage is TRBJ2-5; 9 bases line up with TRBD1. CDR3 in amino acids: CATSTGTGSETQYF. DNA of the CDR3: TGTGCCACCAGTACGGGGACAGGGTCGGAGACCCAGTACTTC.